Below are 30 T cell receptor beta chains sequenced from a single sample in a study of Ad26.COV2.S vaccination and SARS-CoV-2 variants. Some clones are missing from TCRdb's copy, which holds only in-frame ones; the method was immunoSEQ multiplex PCR. The sample holds about 680,000 clones, more than 70% seen once. This sample's treatment: about 20 received Ad26.COV2.S at low or high dose, single or two shots; roughly five received placebo; per-sample allocation not given. The investigators took samples on day 63 after the first vaccine or placebo injection. Material: peripheral blood, obtained in a trial of Ad26.COV2.S vaccine versus placebo. These receptors were taken from a person aged 18-60 years who received the Ad26.COV2.S COVID-19 vaccine or a placebo.

J is TRBJ2-1 and V is TRBV7-2; 9 bases agree with TRBD2. Losses at the gene ends were 6 bases for V and 10 bases for J; bases not matched to a gene: 7. Germline V gene data show CDR1 as SGHTA and CDR2 as FQGNSA. The CDR3 sequence is 13 residues long. In DNA, the CDR3 is TGTGCCAGCAGAGTAGCGGGAGCAATCGAGCAGTTCTTC. This translates into CASRVAGAIEQFF.

This clone occurred once. The chain links TRBV23-1 to TRBJ1-1; D might be TRBD1 (6 bases). TRBV23-1 is assigned to the ORF class and has an uncertain function. V was cut by 4 bases and J by 3 bases, with 9 bases left in between. The length of the CDR3 is 13 residues. As DNA, the CDR3 is TGCGCCAGCAGTCCGGGGGCTGACACTGAAGCTTTCTTT. This sequence encodes CASSPGADTEAFF.

V and J are TRBV18 and TRBJ2-2; D perhaps matches TRBD1 (5 bases). CDR1 KGHSH and CDR2 LQKENI come from the germline V gene. V was cut by 0 bases and J by 9 bases, with 14 bases left in between. This CDR3 has 15 residues. For the CDR3, the DNA is TGTGCCAGCTCACCACCGTACTGGGGCCACCGGGAGCTGTTTTTT. Its translation: CASSPPYWGHRELFF.

This clone was picked up one time. The chain is built from TRBV7-6 and TRBJ2-3, with D maybe TRBD1 (6 bases). Between the trimmed V and J ends, which lost 2 bases and 2 bases, there was a span of 14 bases. CDR3 length equals 16 residues. Germline V CDR1 and CDR2: SGHVS, FNYEAQ. This chain's CDR3 is CASSLRDILTTDTQYF. For the CDR3, the DNA is TGTGCCAGCAGCTTACGGGACATCCTTACCACAGATACGCAGTATTTT.

The rearrangement links TRBV2 to TRBJ2-5; TRBD1 might be the D (6 bases). CDR3 length: 14 amino acids. Germline V gene data show CDR1 as SNHLY and CDR2 as FYNNEI. Trimming cost V 4 bases and J 9 bases, with 18 bases left between them. This CDR3 is CASSAQGKAEAQYF. The CDR3 DNA reads as TGTGCCAGCAGTGCCCAGGGGAAGGCGGAGGCCCAGTACTTC.

In its sample, this clone was seen a few times. The chain combines TRBV2 with TRBJ1-5; tentatively, D is TRBD1 (6 bases). V was pared by 6 bases and J by 5 bases, with 14 bases between. Germline lookup yields CDR1 SNHLY and CDR2 FYNNEI. CDR3 length: 14 amino acids. Here the CDR3 DNA reads TGTGCCAGCAGCGCTACAGGGATTCATCAGCCCCAGCATTTT. Its protein product is CASSATGIHQPQHF.

The chain is built from TRBV5-1 and TRBJ1-1; 10 bases align to TRBD1. The trim removed 5 bases at V and 8 bases at J, leaving 3 bases unmatched. The CDR3 is made up of 12 amino acids. The germline gives CDR1 SGHRS, CDR2 YFSETQ. The CDR3 coding sequence is TGCGCCAGCAGGAGGGACAGGGGCGAAGCTTTCTTT. Protein: CASRRDRGEAFF.

The chain couples TRBV19 to TRBJ2-1, with D tentatively TRBD2 (5 bases). Per germline, CDR1 LNHDA and CDR2 SQIVND (reference sequence). The CDR3 sequence is 12 residues long. V was clipped by 1 base and J by 12 bases, with 10 bases between them. The CDR3 DNA sequence: TGTGCCAGTAGTATAGGGAGGATACCGCAGTTCTTC. This encodes CASSIGRIPQFF.

This clone was seen just once. This CDR3 is CASSLADLGHYGGYTF. In nucleotides, the CDR3 is TGTGCCAGCAGTCTCGCTGACTTAGGGCACTACGGGGGCTACACCTTC. The chain employs TRBV13 and TRBJ1-2; D is unresolved. The V end lost 6 bases, the J end lost 8 bases, and 25 bases lay between the germline ends. The CDR3 runs 16 residues. Germline V gene data show CDR1 as PRHDT and CDR2 as FYEKMQ (reference sequence).

The chain uses TRBV7-9 and TRBJ1-2; D gene uncertain. CDR3 length: 14 residues. Germline CDR1 and CDR2: SEHNR and FQNEAQ (reference sequence). The V and J ends lost 5 bases and 3 bases respectively, with 13 bases between them. The chain's CDR3 is CASSLTGRYYGYTF. CDR3 DNA sequence: TGTGCCAGCAGCCTTACGGGCAGATACTATGGCTACACCTTC.

This chain connects TRBV6-5 to TRBJ1-4; D possibly corresponds to TRBD1 (5 bases). Trimming removed 7 bases at V and 7 bases at J, with 19 bases between. This CDR3 is 15 amino acids long. In germline, CDR1 is MNHEY, CDR2 SVGAGI. The CDR3: CASNRGGVLVEKLFF. DNA for the CDR3: TGTGCCAGCAATCGTGGAGGGGTGTTGGTTGAAAAACTGTTTTTT.

The chain has TRBV10-1 and TRBJ2-1; D is unclear. V dropped 4 bases and J dropped 0 bases, with 10 bases sitting between them. The CDR3 is 15 residues long. Germline V gene data show CDR1 as WNHNN and CDR2 as SYGVQD (reference sequence). DNA for the CDR3: TGCGCCAGCAGTGTCGAGAGGACCTCCTACAATGAGCAGTTCTTC. It codes for CASSVERTSYNEQFF.

This chain connects TRBV12-2 to TRBJ1-4. TRBV12-2 is annotated as a pseudogene. This CDR3 is built from 16 residues. This chain's CDR3 is CASRLVSPETNEKLFF. For the CDR3, the DNA is TGTGCAAGTCGCTTAGTCTCCCCCGAGACTAATGAAAAACTGTTTTTT.

The gene calls are TRBV5-6 and TRBJ1-2; D is possibly TRBD1 (6 bases). The germline gives CDR1 SGHDT, CDR2 YYEEEE. V lost 0 bases and J lost 12, with 12 bases in between. CDR3 length: 12 amino acids. The CDR3 coding sequence is TGTGCCAGCAGCTTGGCTGGGGGGCTCCACACCTTC. Translation: CASSLAGGLHTF.

The chain carries TRBV19 and TRBJ1-5; D is possibly TRBD1 (5 bases). Germline V gene data show CDR1 as LNHDA and CDR2 as SQIVND (reference sequence). This CDR3 contains 17 residues. Trimming stripped 2 bases from V and 2 bases from J, with 16 bases between. The CDR3 here is CASSIRFPGHGNQPQHF. DNA for the CDR3: TGTGCCAGTAGTATAAGGTTCCCAGGGCACGGCAATCAGCCCCAGCATTTT.

This clone was seen only once. The genes are TRBV6-5 and TRBJ2-7; 11 positions agree with TRBD2. Germline assignment: CDR1 MNHEY and CDR2 SVGAGI. CDR3 size: 13 residues. Trimming cost V 7 bases and J 4 bases; bases outside gene matches: 3. CDR3 sequence reads: CASIPSGRYEQYF. The CDR3 coding sequence is TGTGCCAGCATTCCTAGCGGGAGGTACGAGCAGTACTTC.

The rearrangement joins TRBV11-2 to TRBJ1-3; TRBD1 might be the D (6 bases). V was pared by 1 base and J by 3 bases, with 16 bases between. CDR1 is SGHAT and CDR2 is FQNNGV in the germline V gene. This CDR3 comprises 17 residues. CDR3 bases: TGTGCCAGCAGCTTAGGGGGGGGGCGTCTATTTGGAAACACCATATATTTT. It translates to CASSLGGGRLFGNTIYF.

V is TRBV5-5 and J is TRBJ1-2; 8 bases line up with TRBD1. The J segment lost 6 bases and the V segment lost 4 bases, leaving 11 bases of the junction unmatched. This CDR3 spans 15 amino acids. Germline-derived CDR1 and CDR2 are SGHKS and YYEKEE (reference sequence). The CDR3: CASSGGQGRADGYTF. CDR3 sequence (DNA): TGTGCCAGCAGCGGCGGACAGGGACGGGCGGATGGCTACACCTTC.

The chain joins TRBV3-1 (or the pseudogene TRBV3-2) to TRBJ2-5, with 8 positions matching TRBD2. V trimming: 3 bases; J trimming: 5 bases; junction bases outside the gene matches: 8. The germline V gene has CDR1 LGHDT and CDR2 YNNKEL (reference sequence). This CDR3 has 15 amino acids. DNA for the CDR3: TGTGCCAGCAGCCATTCGAGCGGGAGTCCCGAGACCCAGTACTTC. Its protein product is CASSHSSGSPETQYF.

V gene TRBV4-3 combines with J gene TRBJ1-1; no clear D. The ends were cut back, 0 bases at V and 4 bases at J, with 9 bases in the middle. CDR1 and CDR2 (germline): LGHNA, YSLEER. The CDR3 runs 14 residues. The CDR3 DNA is TGCGCCAGCAGCCAAGATCTCGGGGTCACTGAAGCTTTCTTT. This codes for CASSQDLGVTEAFF.

This chain joins TRBV19 and TRBJ1-6; 7 nucleotides align to TRBD1. This CDR3 is 18 amino acids long. The V and J ends lost 0 bases and 7 bases, in that order; junction bases with no gene match: 12. Germline V gene sequence: CDR1 LNHDA, CDR2 SQIVND (reference sequence). CDR3 residues: CASSIDLPRTGRNSPLHF. The CDR3, as DNA: TGTGCCAGTAGTATAGATCTCCCACGGACAGGTCGCAATTCACCCCTCCACTTT.

V is TRBV2 and J is TRBJ2-1; D is perhaps TRBD2 (5 bases). Trimming stripped 4 bases from V and 0 bases from J, with 19 bases between. Germline V gives CDR1 SNHLY, CDR2 FYNNEI. The CDR3 covers 18 residues. CDR3 loop: CASSARVRAPSSYNEQFF. In DNA form, the CDR3 reads TGTGCCAGCAGTGCTAGGGTGAGGGCCCCTAGCTCCTACAATGAGCAGTTCTTC.

The J gene is TRBJ2-5, the V gene TRBV11-2, with a weak D call TRBD2 (6 bases). V shed 4 bases and J shed 2 bases, with 14 bases lying between them. Germline CDR1 and CDR2: SGHAT and FQNNGV. The CDR3 is made up of 15 amino acids. CDR3 protein: CASSSWEAEQETQYF. Here the CDR3 DNA reads TGTGCCAGCAGCTCCTGGGAGGCAGAACAAGAGACCCAGTACTTC. Full variable domain (missing parts from reference TRBV11-2 and TRBJ2-5): EAGVAQSPRYKIIEKRQSVAFWCNPISGHATLYWYQQILGQGPKLLIQFQNNGVVDDSQLPKDRFSAERLKGVDSTLKIQPAKLEDSAVYLCASSSWEAEQETQYFGPGTRLLVL.

The chain employs TRBV19 and TRBJ1-5; the D is unclear. CDR1 and CDR2 from the germline V gene are LNHDA and SQIVND (reference sequence). V gave up 3 bases and J gave up 2 bases, with 14 bases separating them. This CDR3 is 16 amino acids long. As DNA, the CDR3 is TGTGCCAGTAGTATTTGGGCAGCGACGGGCAATCAGCCCCAGCATTTT. Translated: CASSIWAATGNQPQHF.

The chain is built from TRBV30 and TRBJ1-6; D may be TRBD1 (5 bases). The CDR3 runs to 14 residues. Germline V lookup: CDR1 GTSNPN, CDR2 SVGIG (reference sequence). V lost 4 bases and J 12 bases, leaving 19 bases between the germline ends. CDR3 in amino acids: CAWTVRAGLGPLHF. As DNA, the CDR3 is TGTGCCTGGACGGTCCGTGCAGGGCTTGGACCCCTCCACTTT.

The V and J genes are TRBV30 and TRBJ1-5, with D tentatively TRBD1 (6 bases). The CDR3 consists of 16 residues. V lost 0 bases, J lost 2 bases, and 14 bases lay in between. Germline CDR1 reads GTSNPN; CDR2 reads SVGIG (reference sequence). CDR3 bases: TGTGCCTGGAGTGTAGGGGGGGGCCAGGGCAATCAGCCCCAGCATTTT. As protein: CAWSVGGGQGNQPQHF.

This clone was seen once. The genes are TRBV6-4 and TRBJ2-2; D may be TRBD2 (5 bases). CDR3 size: 15 residues. The germline gives CDR1 MRHNA, CDR2 SNTAGT. Trimming pared 3 bases from V and 4 bases from J, leaving 12 bases between. In nucleotides, the CDR3 is TGTGCCAGCAGTGAAGAGGGCTACCGCACCGGGGAGCTGTTTTTT. This gives the protein CASSEEGYRTGELFF.

The rearrangement links TRBV5-6 to TRBJ2-7; possibly TRBD2 for D (6 bases). Germline loops: CDR1 SGHDT, CDR2 YYEEEE. This CDR3 spans 14 amino acids. The V end lost 0 bases, the J end lost 5 bases, and 12 bases lay between the germline ends. CDR3 protein: CASSLGAGSHEQYF. The DNA for the CDR3 is TGTGCCAGCAGCTTGGGTGCGGGGTCCCACGAGCAGTACTTC. Using reference TRBV5-6 and TRBJ2-7 for the parts outside the CDR3, the full variable domain is DAGVTQSPTHLIKTRGQQVTLRCSPKSGHDTVSWYQQALGQGPQFIFQYYEEEERQRGNFPDRFSGHQFPNYSSELNVNALLLGDSALYLCASSLGAGSHEQYFGPGTRLTVT.

This sequence joins TRBV29-1 and TRBJ2-2, with 9 bases identical to TRBD1. The CDR3 is 15 residues long. Trimming took 5 bases from V and 0 from J; bases not matched to a gene: 4. CDR1 SQVTM and CDR2 ANQGSEA come from the germline V gene. The CDR3 sequence: CSVKQGAPNTGELFF. The CDR3 DNA follows: TGCAGCGTTAAACAGGGGGCCCCGAACACCGGGGAGCTGTTTTTT.

The chain is built from TRBV5-1 and TRBJ1-6; TRBD1 is a possible D gene (6 bases). The CDR3 has 14 amino acids. Germline assignment: CDR1 SGHRS and CDR2 YFSETQ. The V gene lost 4 bases and the J gene lost 4 bases, with 9 bases spanning the gap. The CDR3 here is CASSTGQYNSPLHF. As DNA, the CDR3 is TGCGCCAGCAGCACTGGACAGTATAATTCACCCCTCCACTTT. The full variable domain, with the rest looked up from reference TRBV5-1 and TRBJ1-6, is KAGVTQTPRYLIKTRGQQVTLSCSPISGHRSVSWYQQTPGQGLQFLFEYFSETQRNKGNFPGRFSGRQFSNSRSEMNVSTLELGDSALYLCASSTGQYNSPLHFGNGTRLTVT.